This T cell receptor (beta chain) was sequenced during a study of OX40 agonist ivuxolimab in advanced cancers. V was shortened by 1 base and J by 4 bases, with 13 bases between the two germline ends. The germline gives CDR1 SGHAT, CDR2 FQNNGV. The CDR3 covers 15 residues. Study results and limitations: The mean number of expanded clones was higher in CD8+ T cells than in CD4+.

TCRdb's copy holds only in-frame clones and misses some; the assay was immunoSEQ multiplex PCR. The sample includes some 25,000 clones, around 75% of them seen just once. This clone was seen a handful of times. Its antigen is as yet unknown. The V gene is TRBV11-2, the J gene TRBJ1-2; D possibly corresponds to TRBD1 (5 bases). This receptor was obtained from an adult with an advanced solid tumor such as melanoma, head and neck, liver or kidney cancer. Sequencing was performed on CD4+ or CD8+ T cells sorted from blood, taken in a trial of the OX40 agonist ivuxolimab. The CDR3 spells CASSLVLAGLYGYTF. Here the CDR3 DNA reads TGTGCCAGCAGCTTAGTCCTAGCAGGGCTCTATGGCTACACCTTC.